The clone carrying this T cell receptor beta chain was counted between two and nine times. The antigen is unknown. PCR involved 60 Vbeta and 13 Jbeta primers. Sequenced by immunoSEQ multiplex PCR; TCRdb stores in-frame clones only, minus some. The sample carries under 150,000 clones, roughly 63% recorded once. The data were obtained in a study of cytomegalovirus exposure and HLA in healthy donors. Study-wide results and limits: CMV serostatus stood as the only immune exposure information on hand. In the analysis, some V segments, TRBV6-2 and TRBV6-3 included, were excluded as indistinguishable. Across donors, sequencing depth was assumed by presence/absence analyses to be roughly uniform.

J lost 5 bases, V lost 10 bases, and 10 bases had no gene match. Germline V gives CDR1 MNHNS, CDR2 SASEGT. This CDR3 has 14 residues. The sequence derives from a man in his thirties or forties in good health and CMV-seropositive. The gene calls are TRBV6-1 and TRBJ2-2, with 7 positions matching TRBD1. Sequenced sample: PBMCs. The CDR3 loop reads CATQQGLGTGELFF. CDR3 sequence (DNA): TGTGCCACCCAACAGGGGTTGGGGACCGGGGAGCTGTTTTTT.